These 25 T cell receptor beta chains were all obtained from the same sample, sequenced in a study of blood T cell repertoires in COVID-19. Clones were read by immunoSEQ multiplex PCR, and TCRdb kept only the in-frame ones, dropping some. The data contain more than 15,000 clones, roughly 87% of them seen just once; the ten biggest clones take up about 8.6%. Sequenced input: peripheral blood. Receptor source: a human donor in a cohort sampled during active COVID-19. The donor label of this sample is uncertain.

This clone was seen a handful of times. The chain is built from TRBV29-1 and TRBJ2-3; 11 nucleotides match TRBD2. The germline gives CDR1 SQVTM, CDR2 ANQGSEA. V lost 7 bases, J lost 5 bases, and 8 bases stayed unmatched. CDR3 length equals 14 residues. DNA of the CDR3: TGCAGCGGTACTAGCGGGAGTCCTAAAGATACGCAGTATTTT. Translated: CSGTSGSPKDTQYF.

The chain recombines TRBV7-8 with TRBJ1-1, with D tentatively TRBD1 (5 bases). Germline loops: CDR1 SGHVS, CDR2 FQNEAQ. V shed 3 bases and J shed 4 bases, with 9 bases lying between them. CDR3 length equals 13 residues. Written as DNA, the CDR3 is TGTGCCAGCAGCTTTGGGCAGGGCACTGAAGCTTTCTTT. Its translation: CASSFGQGTEAFF.

The J gene is TRBJ2-6, the V gene TRBV20-1; D is unclear. Deletions cut 3 bases from V and 3 bases from J, with 12 bases between. This CDR3 has 15 amino acids. Germline V gene sequence: CDR1 DFQATT, CDR2 SNEGSKA (reference sequence). The CDR3 reads CSASSLDFGANVLTF. In DNA form, the CDR3 reads TGCAGTGCTAGTTCACTCGACTTTGGGGCCAACGTCCTGACTTTC.

The rearrangement joins TRBV2 to TRBJ1-1, with D hard to call. Germline values: CDR1 SNHLY, CDR2 FYNNEI. The CDR3 contains 13 residues. Trimming stripped 6 bases from V and 0 bases from J, with 8 bases between. Here the CDR3 DNA reads TGTGCCAGCAGCGGCGACATGAACACTGAAGCTTTCTTT. It specifies CASSGDMNTEAFF.

This clone was seen only a few times. The chain uses TRBV11-3 and TRBJ2-7, with D possibly TRBD1 on 5 matching bases. Germline CDR1 and CDR2: SGHNT and YENEEA. The CDR3 consists of 12 residues. The germline V and J ends were trimmed by 3 bases and 6 bases, with 9 bases remaining between them. CDR3 protein: CASSFSGLEQYF. CDR3 nucleotide sequence: TGTGCCAGCAGCTTTTCAGGGCTCGAGCAGTACTTC.

The V and J genes are TRBV6-1 and TRBJ2-2; the match to TRBD2 covers 10 bases. CDR1 is MNHNS and CDR2 is SASEGT in the germline V gene. The V segment lost 1 base and the J segment 5 bases; nucleotides outside the gene matches: 7. There are 17 residues in the CDR3. The CDR3 protein is CASSEVSGRAQTGELFF. The CDR3 DNA sequence: TGTGCCAGCAGTGAAGTGAGCGGGAGGGCCCAAACCGGGGAGCTGTTTTTT.

The J gene is TRBJ2-7, the V gene TRBV19; a weak D match, TRBD2 (6 bases). Trimming took 9 bases from V and 0 from J, leaving 18 bases between them. Germline V CDR1 and CDR2: LNHDA, SQIVND (reference sequence). The CDR3 is 15 amino acids. The CDR3 nucleotides read TGTGCCAGCGGGGGAGCGGGCCTTGTCTCCTACGAGCAGTACTTC. Translated: CASGGAGLVSYEQYF.

The V call is TRBV20-1, the J call TRBJ2-1; TRBD1 might be the D (6 bases). CDR1 is DFQATT, CDR2 SNEGSKA, per germline (reference sequence). V was shortened by 6 bases and J by 9 bases, with 12 bases between the two germline ends. The CDR3 has 11 amino acids. The CDR3 DNA sequence: TGCAGTGCCCTGGACAGAAGTGAGCAGTTCTTC. It is translated as CSALDRSEQFF.

The V call is TRBV5-1, the J call TRBJ1-4; 8 bases line up with TRBD1. The V and J ends lost 4 bases and 8 bases, in that order; junction bases with no gene match: 4. Germline-derived CDR1 and CDR2 are SGHRS and YFSETQ. The CDR3 is 13 amino acids. CDR3 bases: TGCGCCAGCAGCCCGGGACAGGAGGAAAAACTGTTTTTT. Amino acid sequence: CASSPGQEEKLFF.

The genes are TRBV10-2 and TRBJ2-2; 11 bases map to TRBD2. V lost 5 bases, J lost 7 bases, and 9 bases stayed unmatched. The CDR3 totals 16 residues. Looked up from germline, CDR1 is WSHSY and CDR2 is SAAADI. In DNA form, the CDR3 reads TGCGCCAGCAGTAAACTAGCGGGAGTAGGTGGCGGGGAGCTGTTTTTT. This sequence encodes CASSKLAGVGGGELFF.

This chain links TRBV28 with TRBJ2-1, with 9 nucleotides matching TRBD1. The CDR3 has 12 amino acids. V gave up 6 bases and J gave up 9 bases; unmatched junction bases: 3. Germline CDR1 reads MDHEN; CDR2 reads SYDVKM. The CDR3 DNA follows: TGTGCCAGCAGACAGGGGGCGGGTGAGCAGTTCTTC. It specifies CASRQGAGEQFF.

J is TRBJ2-2 and V is TRBV9; 7 nucleotides agree with TRBD2. V lost 1 base and J lost 6; bases outside the gene matches: 12. The CDR3 consists of 17 residues. Germline V gene sequence: CDR1 SGDLS, CDR2 YYNGEE. The CDR3 here is CASSVSPRQGGAGELFF. Written as DNA, the CDR3 is TGTGCCAGCAGCGTAAGTCCCCGGCAGGGAGGGGCCGGGGAGCTGTTTTTT.

Only a few counts were recorded for this clone. The chain is built from TRBV19 and TRBJ1-2; possible D gene TRBD1, 5 bases. V was trimmed by 5 bases and J by 4 bases, leaving 8 bases between them. Germline-derived CDR1 and CDR2 are LNHDA and SQIVND (reference sequence). This CDR3 contains 12 residues. The CDR3 sequence: CASSDSAYGYTF. In DNA, the CDR3 is TGTGCCAGTAGTGACAGCGCCTATGGCTACACCTTC.

By proportion, this clone is hyperexpanded. This chain uses TRBV19 with TRBJ1-5, with D perhaps matching TRBD1 (6 bases). V was clipped by 1 base and J by 2 bases, with 9 bases between them. Germline V CDR1 and CDR2: LNHDA, SQIVND (reference sequence). The CDR3 consists of 15 residues. CDR3 sequence: CASSIGYRGNQPQHF. The CDR3 DNA is TGTGCCAGTAGTATAGGGTACAGGGGCAATCAGCCCCAGCATTTT.

The J gene is TRBJ2-7, the V gene TRBV30; no reliable D call. The CDR3 spans 11 residues. Deletions cut 2 bases from V and 4 bases from J, with 6 bases between. The germline V gene has CDR1 GTSNPN and CDR2 SVGIG (reference sequence). The DNA for the CDR3 is TGTGCCTGGAGTACATTGTACGAGCAGTACTTC. This translates into CAWSTLYEQYF.

V usage is TRBV25-1 and J usage is TRBJ2-7, with D perhaps TRBD1 (6 bases). Germline-derived CDR1 and CDR2 are MGHDK and SYGVNS. The CDR3 extends over 13 amino acids. V lost 4 bases to trimming and J lost 5 bases, with 12 bases between them. The CDR3 DNA reads TGTGCCAGCAGTGTTACAGGGTTACACGAGCAGTACTTC. This encodes CASSVTGLHEQYF.

This sequence joins TRBV24-1 and TRBJ1-2; the D is unclear. The CDR3 length is 13 residues. The germline V gene encodes CDR1 KGHDR and CDR2 SFDVKD. V was clipped by 6 bases and J by 4 bases, with 11 bases between them. The CDR3 spells CATSIGSGYGYTF. The CDR3 DNA is TGTGCCACCAGTATAGGGAGCGGCTATGGCTACACCTTC.

The chain links TRBV4-1 to TRBJ1-6; tentative D call: TRBD1 (5 bases). This CDR3 comprises 12 residues. Looked up from germline, CDR1 is MGHRA and CDR2 is YSYEKL. Trimming took off 1 base at V and 15 bases at J, with 10 bases between the two ends. CDR3 coding DNA: TGCGCCAGCAGCCAAGGGTTAGGGGACCTCCACTTT. Its protein product is CASSQGLGDLHF.

This rearrangement joins TRBV5-1 to TRBJ2-7; 9 bases line up with TRBD2. The length of the CDR3 is 15 residues. V was pared by 4 bases and J by 0 bases, with 5 bases of the junction left unmatched. Germline CDR1 and CDR2: SGHRS and YFSETQ. CDR3: CASSALAGFSYEQYF. CDR3 nucleotides: TGCGCCAGCAGCGCCCTAGCGGGATTCTCCTACGAGCAGTACTTC.

The V call is TRBV11-3, the J call TRBJ2-3, with TRBD1 matching over 9 bases. Looked up from germline, CDR1 is SGHNT and CDR2 is YENEEA. Trimming cost V 5 bases and J 2 bases; bases outside gene matches: 8. The CDR3 length is 16 residues. Here the CDR3 DNA reads TGTGCCAGCAGCACCTACAGGGGGCGCGTCACAGATACGCAGTATTTT. This translates into CASSTYRGRVTDTQYF.

V and J are TRBV5-1 and TRBJ2-4; the match to TRBD1 covers 7 bases. From germline, CDR1 is SGHRS and CDR2 YFSETQ. V lost 0 bases, J lost 6 bases, and 3 bases stayed unmatched. The CDR3 runs to 14 residues. Here the CDR3 reads CASSLEGGTNIQYF. The CDR3 region has the DNA TGCGCCAGCAGCTTGGAAGGGGGCACAAACATTCAGTACTTC.

CDR3 residues: CASSLTGITEAFF. Here the CDR3 DNA reads TGTGCCAGCAGCCTGACGGGGATCACTGAAGCTTTCTTT. The chain recombines TRBV12-3 or TRBV12-4 with TRBJ1-1, with D hard to call. The V end lost 6 bases, the J end lost 4 bases, and 12 bases lay between the germline ends. CDR3 length equals 13 residues.

The V call is TRBV7-9, the J call TRBJ2-1; 8 bases map to TRBD1. Germline CDR1 is SEHNR and CDR2 is FQNEAQ (reference sequence). V lost 0 bases and J lost 8; bases outside the gene matches: 15. CDR3 length: 18 amino acids. DNA of the CDR3: TGTGCCAGCAGCTTAGCTAGGGCAGGGGGCATATGGGTGGATGAGCAGTTCTTC. Protein product: CASSLARAGGIWVDEQFF. Combining the CDR3 with reference TRBV7-9 and TRBJ2-1 gives the whole variable domain DTGVSQNPRHKITKRGQNVTFRCDPISEHNRLYWYRQTLGQGPEFLTYFQNEAQLEKSRLLSDRFSAERPKGSFSTLEIQRTEQGDSAMYLCASSLARAGGIWVDEQFFGPGTRLTVL.

This clone showed up just once. The rearrangement uses TRBV19 and TRBJ1-2; TRBD1 agrees at 8 bases. CDR3 length equals 14 residues. Germline V gene lookup returns CDR1 LNHDA and CDR2 SQIVND (reference sequence). Trimming took 3 bases from V and 3 from J; bases not matched to a gene: 3. The CDR3 sequence: CASSMAGGDYGYTF. In DNA form, the CDR3 reads TGTGCCAGTAGTATGGCAGGGGGCGACTATGGCTACACCTTC.

The chain combines TRBV19 with TRBJ1-5; D is possibly TRBD1 (5 bases). The CDR3 consists of 15 residues. Germline V lookup: CDR1 LNHDA, CDR2 SQIVND (reference sequence). V lost 6 bases, J lost 2 bases, and 14 bases lay in between. CDR3 sequence (DNA): TGTGCCAGTAGAACCCTCGGGGGTCGCAATCAGCCCCAGCATTTT. Translated, it gives CASRTLGGRNQPQHF.